This section outlines one T cell receptor beta chain sequence together with its context. The antigen it recognizes is unknown. Per-base qualities were not stored, and no clone one base away is much larger. Each collaborating institution followed its own protocols to collect whole blood in K2EDTA tubes. For TCRbeta analysis, collaborators shipped samples in one of three forms: frozen whole blood, isolated PBMCs, or DNA extracted from either of those sample types. These data come from a study of blood T cell repertoires in COVID-19 (dated by TCRdb to the early 2020s). At the level of the whole study: Collaborator samples came from the United States, Italy and Spain and covered acute and convalescent phases of COVID-19. The prospective study material was composed of cDNA or gDNA derived from T cells, B-cell-depleted T cells, or PBMCs. Subjects who had been exposed to COVID-19, were actively infected with it, or had recovered from it provided the deeply sampled blood TCRbeta repertoires that made up the dataset. The repertoires were made available in a free public database intended to serve as a resource for research on the immune response to SARS-CoV-2. The samples were drawn from two sources: the first 160 participants of the ongoing ImmuneRACE study, and 1,200 or so subjects contributed by 6 global collaborators. Sample metadata almost always included a de-identified subject ID, COVID-19 status, age in years and sex. Where available, HLA class I and class II types were obtained from metadata supplied by the sample provider rather than from assay-based typing. Overall study outcomes, separate from this receptor: The quantity of clinical and demographic metadata differed by source and by participant and was supplied without curation.

TCRbeta CDR3 regions were amplified from genomic DNA using the immunoSEQ Assay, a bias-controlled multiplex PCR. The original methods were these. Within the assay, amplification of reference gene primers was used to estimate how many nucleated cells each sample contained. To quantify the absolute abundance of each unique TCRbeta CDR3 rearrangement, sequence reads were collapsed and filtered. For each sample, productive Simpson clonality was calculated by taking the square root of Simpson's diversity index across productive rearrangements. TCRdb retrieved this table from immuneACCESS and kept in-frame rearrangements only. Not all clones are present; in checked studies, unresolved V genes account for under half, and no reason is known for the remainder. From that table come the V and J calls and clone size; the DNA was used to work out D and trimming. The sample table records about 150,000 clones; 65% to 90% of these occur just once. Of the sample, roughly 3.4% falls within the top ten clones.

There are 13 amino acids in the CDR3, from cysteine to phenylalanine inclusive. Only the CDR3 DNA is retained, 39 bases long and in frame from the first base. CDR1 and CDR2 (MDHEN, SYDVKM) derive from the germline V gene. The germline ends are 9 bases apart after V is trimmed by 2 bases and J by 5 bases. The specimen was peripheral blood. The chain is encoded by TRBV28 joined to TRBJ2-5; TRBD1 might be the D gene, on 6 matching bases. The receptor was isolated from a man in his sixties or seventies with acute or convalescent COVID-19. The nucleotides are TGTGCCAGCAGTTTAGGACAGTTGGAGACCCAGTACTTC. Its translation is CASSLGQLETQYF.